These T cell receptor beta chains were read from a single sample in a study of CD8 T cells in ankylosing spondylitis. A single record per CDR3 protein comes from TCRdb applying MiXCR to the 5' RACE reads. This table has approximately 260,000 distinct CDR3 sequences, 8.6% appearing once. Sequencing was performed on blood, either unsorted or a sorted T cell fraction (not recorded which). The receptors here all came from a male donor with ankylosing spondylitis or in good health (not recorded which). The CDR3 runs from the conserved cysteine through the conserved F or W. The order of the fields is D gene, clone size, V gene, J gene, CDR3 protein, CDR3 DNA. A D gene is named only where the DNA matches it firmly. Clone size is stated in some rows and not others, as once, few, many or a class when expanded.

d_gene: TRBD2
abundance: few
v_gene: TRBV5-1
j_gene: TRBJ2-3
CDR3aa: CASSLGGRRGGRTDTQYF
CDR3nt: TGCGCCAGCAGCTTGGGAGGTCGTCGGGGGGGCCGCACAGATACGCAGTATTTT

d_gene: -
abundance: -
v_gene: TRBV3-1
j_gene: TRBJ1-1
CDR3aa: CASSLRDPLEAFF
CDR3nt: TGTGCCAGCAGCCTACGGGACCCACTAGAAGCTTTCTTT

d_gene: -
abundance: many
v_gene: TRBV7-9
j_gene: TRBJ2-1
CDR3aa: CASPGVYEQFF
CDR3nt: TGTGCCAGCCCAGGAGTCTATGAGCAGTTCTTC

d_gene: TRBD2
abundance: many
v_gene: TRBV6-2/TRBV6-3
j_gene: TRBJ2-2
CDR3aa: CASITSGYTGELFF
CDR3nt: TGTGCCAGCATAACTAGCGGATACACCGGGGAGCTGTTTTTT

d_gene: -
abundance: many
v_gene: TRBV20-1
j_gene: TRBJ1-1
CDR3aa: CSAPPGGGTEAFF
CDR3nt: TGCAGTGCTCCCCCGGGGGGTGGCACTGAAGCTTTCTTT

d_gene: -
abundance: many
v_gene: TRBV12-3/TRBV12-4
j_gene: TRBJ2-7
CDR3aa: CASSFRLMLGEQYF
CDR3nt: TGTGCCAGCAGTTTTCGACTCATGCTTGGCGAGCAGTACTTC

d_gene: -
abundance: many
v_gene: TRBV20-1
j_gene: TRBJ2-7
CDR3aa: CSARDRSSEQYF
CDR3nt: TGCAGTGCTAGAGACCGGAGCTCCGAGCAGTACTTC

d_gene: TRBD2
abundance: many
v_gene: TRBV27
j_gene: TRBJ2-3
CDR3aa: CASSLGTRDITDTQYF
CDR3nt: TGTGCCAGCAGTCTGGGGACTAGGGATATCACAGATACGCAGTATTTT

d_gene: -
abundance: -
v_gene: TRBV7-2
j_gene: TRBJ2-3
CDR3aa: CASSLDWGLGTDTQYF
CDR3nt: TGTGCCAGCAGCTTGGATTGGGGCTTGGGGACAGATACGCAGTATTTT

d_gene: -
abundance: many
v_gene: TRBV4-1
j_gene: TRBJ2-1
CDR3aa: CASGEGFNNEQFF
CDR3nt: TGCGCCAGCGGAGAGGGTTTTAACAATGAGCAGTTCTTC

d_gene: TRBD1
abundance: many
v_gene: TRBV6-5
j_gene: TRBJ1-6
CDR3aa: CASSYLGQGNSPLHF
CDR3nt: TGTGCCAGCAGTTACTTGGGACAGGGAAATTCACCCCTCCACTTT

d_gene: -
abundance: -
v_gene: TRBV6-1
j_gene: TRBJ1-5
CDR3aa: CASRRQSNQPQHF
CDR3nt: TGTGCCAGCAGGAGACAGAGCAATCAGCCCCAGCATTTT

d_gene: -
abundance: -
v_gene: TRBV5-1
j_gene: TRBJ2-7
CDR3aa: CASSPSPTDRPLPKGNYEQYF
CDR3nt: TGCGCCAGCAGCCCTTCTCCCACGGACCGACCTTTACCCAAAGGGAACTACGAGCAGTACTTC

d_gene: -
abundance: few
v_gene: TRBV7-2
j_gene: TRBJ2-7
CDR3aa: CASSVNGRYYEQYF
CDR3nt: TGTGCCAGCAGCGTAAACGGGCGGTACTACGAGCAGTACTTC

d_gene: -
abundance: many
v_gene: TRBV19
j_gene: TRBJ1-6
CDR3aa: CASSAGPYTTLHF
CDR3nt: TGTGCCAGTAGTGCCGGGCCCTATACCACCCTCCACTTT

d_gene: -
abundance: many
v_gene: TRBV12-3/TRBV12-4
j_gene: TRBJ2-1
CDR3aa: CASSRTSPYNEQFF
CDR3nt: TGTGCCAGCAGCAGGACTTCCCCCTACAATGAGCAGTTCTTC

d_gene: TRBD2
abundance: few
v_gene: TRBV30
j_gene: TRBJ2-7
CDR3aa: CAWNGGAGYEQYF
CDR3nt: TGTGCCTGGAACGGGGGGGCGGGCTACGAGCAGTACTTC

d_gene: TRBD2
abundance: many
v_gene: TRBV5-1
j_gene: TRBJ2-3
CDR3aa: CASSQRTSGTVADTQYF
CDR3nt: TGCGCCAGCAGCCAACGGACTAGCGGGACAGTAGCAGATACGCAGTATTTT

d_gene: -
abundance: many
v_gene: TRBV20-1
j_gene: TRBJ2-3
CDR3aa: CSARTRGTSTDTQYF
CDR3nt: TGCAGTGCTAGAACACGGGGGACTAGCACAGATACGCAGTATTTT